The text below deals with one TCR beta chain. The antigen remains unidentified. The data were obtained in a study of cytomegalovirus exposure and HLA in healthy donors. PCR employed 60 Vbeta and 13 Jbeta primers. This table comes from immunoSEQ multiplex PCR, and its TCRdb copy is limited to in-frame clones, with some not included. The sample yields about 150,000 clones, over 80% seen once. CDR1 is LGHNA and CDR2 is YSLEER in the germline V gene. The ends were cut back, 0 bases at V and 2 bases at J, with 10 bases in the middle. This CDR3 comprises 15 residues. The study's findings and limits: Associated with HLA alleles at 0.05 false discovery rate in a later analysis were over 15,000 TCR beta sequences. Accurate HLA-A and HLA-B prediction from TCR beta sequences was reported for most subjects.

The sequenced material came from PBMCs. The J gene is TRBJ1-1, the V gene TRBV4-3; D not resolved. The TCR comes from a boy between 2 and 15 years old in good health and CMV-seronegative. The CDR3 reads CASSQDRTVNTEAFF. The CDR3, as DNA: TGCGCCAGCAGCCAAGATCGTACGGTAAACACTGAAGCTTTCTTT.